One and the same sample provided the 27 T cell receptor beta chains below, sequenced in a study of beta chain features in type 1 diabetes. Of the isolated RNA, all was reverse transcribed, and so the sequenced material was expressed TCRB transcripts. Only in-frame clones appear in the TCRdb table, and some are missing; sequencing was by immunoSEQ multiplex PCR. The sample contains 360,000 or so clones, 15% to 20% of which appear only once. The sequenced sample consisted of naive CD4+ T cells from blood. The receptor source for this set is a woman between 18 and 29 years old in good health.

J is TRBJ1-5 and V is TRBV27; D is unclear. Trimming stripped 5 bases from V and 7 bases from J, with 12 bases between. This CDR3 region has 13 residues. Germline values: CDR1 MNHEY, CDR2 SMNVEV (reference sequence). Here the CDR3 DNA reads TGTGCCAGCAGTCCCGAGGTGAGGCAGCCCCAGCATTTT. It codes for CASSPEVRQPQHF.

The CDR3 DNA follows: TGTGCCAGCAGCACGTCCCGGACTAGCGCGTACAATGAGCAGTTCTTC. This translates into CASSTSRTSAYNEQFF. The J gene is TRBJ2-1, the V gene TRBV9, with 9 bases fitting TRBD2. This CDR3 has 16 residues. The V gene end was trimmed by 4 bases and the J gene end by 4 bases; junction bases not matched to a gene: 9. CDR1 and CDR2 (germline): SGDLS, YYNGEE.

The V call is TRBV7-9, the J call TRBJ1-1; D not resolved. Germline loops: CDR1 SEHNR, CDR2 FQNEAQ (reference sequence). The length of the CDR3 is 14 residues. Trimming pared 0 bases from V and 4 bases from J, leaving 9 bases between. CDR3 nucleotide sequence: TGTGCCAGCAGCTTAGCGGCCGGAGCCACTGAAGCTTTCTTT. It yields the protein CASSLAAGATEAFF.

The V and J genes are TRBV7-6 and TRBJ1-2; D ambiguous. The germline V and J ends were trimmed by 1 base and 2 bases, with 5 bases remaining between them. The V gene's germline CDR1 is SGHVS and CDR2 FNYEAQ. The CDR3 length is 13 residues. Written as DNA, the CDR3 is TGTGCCAGCAGCTTAGGAGGGAACTATGGCTACACCTTC. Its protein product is CASSLGGNYGYTF. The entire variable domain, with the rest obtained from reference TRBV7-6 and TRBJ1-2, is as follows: GAGVSQSPRYKVTKRGQDVALRCDPISGHVSLYWYRQALGQGPEFLTYFNYEAQQDKSGLPNDRFSAERPEGSISTLTIQRTEQRDSAMYRCASSLGGNYGYTFGSGTRLTVV.

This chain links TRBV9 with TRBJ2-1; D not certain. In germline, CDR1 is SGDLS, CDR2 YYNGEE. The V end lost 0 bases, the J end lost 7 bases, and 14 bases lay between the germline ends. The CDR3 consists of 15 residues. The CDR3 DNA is TGTGCCAGCAGCGTAGCTGTGACAAGTGGGAATGAGCAGTTCTTC. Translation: CASSVAVTSGNEQFF.

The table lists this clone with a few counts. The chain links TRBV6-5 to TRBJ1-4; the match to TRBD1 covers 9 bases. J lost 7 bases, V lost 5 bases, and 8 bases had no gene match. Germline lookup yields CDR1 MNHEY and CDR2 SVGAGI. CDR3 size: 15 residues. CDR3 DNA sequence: TGTGCCAGCAGTCGGCGGGACAGGGCAGGTGAAAAACTGTTTTTT. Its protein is CASSRRDRAGEKLFF.

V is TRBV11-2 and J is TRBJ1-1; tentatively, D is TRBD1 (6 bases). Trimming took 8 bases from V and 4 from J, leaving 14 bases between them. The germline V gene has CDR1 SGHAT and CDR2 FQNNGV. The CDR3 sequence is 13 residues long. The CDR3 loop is CASGGRSGTEAFF. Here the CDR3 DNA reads TGTGCCAGCGGGGGCAGGTCCGGCACTGAAGCTTTCTTT.

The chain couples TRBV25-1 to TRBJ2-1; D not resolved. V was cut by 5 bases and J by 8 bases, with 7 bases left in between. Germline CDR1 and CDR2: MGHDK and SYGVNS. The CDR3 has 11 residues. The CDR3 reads CASSLVHEQFF. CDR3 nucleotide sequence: TGTGCCAGCAGTCTAGTCCATGAGCAGTTCTTC.

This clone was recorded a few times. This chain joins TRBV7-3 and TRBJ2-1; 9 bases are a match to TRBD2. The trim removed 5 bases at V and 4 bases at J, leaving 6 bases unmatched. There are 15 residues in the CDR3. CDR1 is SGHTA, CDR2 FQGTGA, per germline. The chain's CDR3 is CASSPTSGGYNEQFF. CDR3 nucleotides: TGTGCCAGCAGCCCGACTAGCGGCGGATACAATGAGCAGTTCTTC.

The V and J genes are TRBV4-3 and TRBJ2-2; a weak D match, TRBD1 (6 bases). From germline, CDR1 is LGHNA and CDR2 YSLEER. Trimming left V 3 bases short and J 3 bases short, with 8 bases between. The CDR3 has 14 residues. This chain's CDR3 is CASSQDSHTGELFF. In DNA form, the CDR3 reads TGCGCCAGCAGCCAGGACAGCCACACCGGGGAGCTGTTTTTT.

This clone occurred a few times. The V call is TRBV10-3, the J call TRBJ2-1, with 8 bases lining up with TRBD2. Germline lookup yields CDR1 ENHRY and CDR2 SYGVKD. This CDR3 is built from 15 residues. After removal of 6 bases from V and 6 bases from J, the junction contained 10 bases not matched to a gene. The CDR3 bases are TGTGCCATCAGGCAGACTAGCGCGAGTGTCAATGAGCAGTTCTTC. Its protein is CAIRQTSASVNEQFF.

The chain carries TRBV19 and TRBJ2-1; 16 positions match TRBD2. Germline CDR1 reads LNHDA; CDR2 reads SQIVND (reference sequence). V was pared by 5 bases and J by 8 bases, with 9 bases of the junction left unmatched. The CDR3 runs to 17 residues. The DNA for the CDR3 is TGTGCCAGTAGTCCGGGACTAGCGGGGGGGGGCCGCCATGAGCAGTTCTTC. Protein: CASSPGLAGGGRHEQFF.

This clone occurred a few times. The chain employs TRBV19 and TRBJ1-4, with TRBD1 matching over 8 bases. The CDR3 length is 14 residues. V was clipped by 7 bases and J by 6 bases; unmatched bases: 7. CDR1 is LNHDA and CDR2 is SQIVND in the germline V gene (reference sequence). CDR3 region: CASMEDREDEKLFF. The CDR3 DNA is TGTGCCAGTATGGAGGACAGGGAGGATGAAAAACTGTTTTTT.

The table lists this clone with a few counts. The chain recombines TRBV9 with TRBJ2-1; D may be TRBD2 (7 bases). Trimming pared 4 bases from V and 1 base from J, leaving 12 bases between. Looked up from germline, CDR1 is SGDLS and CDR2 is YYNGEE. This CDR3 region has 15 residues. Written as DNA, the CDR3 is TGTGCCAGCAGCAGCCGGGGGGCGTCCTACAATGAGCAGTTCTTC. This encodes CASSSRGASYNEQFF.

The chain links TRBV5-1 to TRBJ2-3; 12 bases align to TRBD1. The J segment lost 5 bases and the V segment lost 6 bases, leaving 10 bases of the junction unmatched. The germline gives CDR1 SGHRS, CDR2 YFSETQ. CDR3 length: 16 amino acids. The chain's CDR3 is CASKLGTGGNGDTQYF. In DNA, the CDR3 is TGCGCCAGCAAACTCGGGACAGGGGGCAATGGAGATACGCAGTATTTT.

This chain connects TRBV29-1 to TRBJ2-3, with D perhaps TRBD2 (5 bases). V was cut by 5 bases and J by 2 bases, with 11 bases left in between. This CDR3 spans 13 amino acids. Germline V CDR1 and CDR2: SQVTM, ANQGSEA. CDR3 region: CSVLSGDTDTQYF. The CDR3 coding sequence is TGCAGCGTTCTCAGCGGTGACACAGATACGCAGTATTTT.

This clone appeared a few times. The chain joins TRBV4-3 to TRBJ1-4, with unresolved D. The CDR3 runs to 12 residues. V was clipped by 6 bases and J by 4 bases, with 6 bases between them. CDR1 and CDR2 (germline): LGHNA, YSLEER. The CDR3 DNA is TGCGCCAGCAGAGGACTTAATGAAAAACTGTTTTTT. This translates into CASRGLNEKLFF.

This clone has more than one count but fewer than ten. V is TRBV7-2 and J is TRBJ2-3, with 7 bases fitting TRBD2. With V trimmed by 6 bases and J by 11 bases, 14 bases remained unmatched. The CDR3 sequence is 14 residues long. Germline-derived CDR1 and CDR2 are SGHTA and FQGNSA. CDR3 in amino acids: CASSTGLGGIGQYF. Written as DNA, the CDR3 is TGTGCCAGCAGTACCGGGCTCGGGGGGATCGGGCAGTATTTT.

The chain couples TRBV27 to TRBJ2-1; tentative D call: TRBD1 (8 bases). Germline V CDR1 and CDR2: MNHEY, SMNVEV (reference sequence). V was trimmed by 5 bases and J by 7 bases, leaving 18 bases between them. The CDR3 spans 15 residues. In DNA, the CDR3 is TGTGCCAGCAGTCCCCGCGGACAGGGAGGGAATGAGCAGTTCTTC. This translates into CASSPRGQGGNEQFF.

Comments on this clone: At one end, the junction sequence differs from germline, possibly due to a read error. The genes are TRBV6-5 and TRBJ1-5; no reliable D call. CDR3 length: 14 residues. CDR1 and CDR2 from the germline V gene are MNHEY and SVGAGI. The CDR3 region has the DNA TGTGCCAGCAGGCGAGGCGGTAGCGATCAGCCCCAGCATTTT. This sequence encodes CASRRGGSDQPQHF.

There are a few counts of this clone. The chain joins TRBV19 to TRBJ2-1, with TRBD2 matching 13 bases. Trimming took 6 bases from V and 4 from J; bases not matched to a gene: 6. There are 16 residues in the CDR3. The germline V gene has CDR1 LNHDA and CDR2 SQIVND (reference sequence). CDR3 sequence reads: CASSRTSGRSYNEQFF. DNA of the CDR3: TGTGCCAGTAGCCGGACTAGCGGGAGATCTTACAATGAGCAGTTCTTC.

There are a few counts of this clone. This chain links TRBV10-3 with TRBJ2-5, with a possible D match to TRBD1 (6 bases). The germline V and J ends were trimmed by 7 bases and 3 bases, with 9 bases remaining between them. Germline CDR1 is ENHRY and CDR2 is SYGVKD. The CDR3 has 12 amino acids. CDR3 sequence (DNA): TGTGCCATCAAAGGGGGAGAAGAGACCCAGTACTTC. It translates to CAIKGGEETQYF.

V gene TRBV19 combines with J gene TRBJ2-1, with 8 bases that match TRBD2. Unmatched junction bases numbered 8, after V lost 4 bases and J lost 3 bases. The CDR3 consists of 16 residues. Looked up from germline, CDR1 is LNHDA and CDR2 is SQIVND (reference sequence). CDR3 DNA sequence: TGTGCCAGTAGTACGTATAGCGGGGATCTCTACAATGAGCAGTTCTTC. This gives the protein CASSTYSGDLYNEQFF.

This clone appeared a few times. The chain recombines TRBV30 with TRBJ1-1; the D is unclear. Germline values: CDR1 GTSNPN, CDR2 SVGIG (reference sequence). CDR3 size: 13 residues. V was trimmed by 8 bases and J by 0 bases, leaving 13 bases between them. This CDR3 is CAGGFPMNTEAFF. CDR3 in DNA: TGTGCCGGAGGGTTCCCCATGAACACTGAAGCTTTCTTT.

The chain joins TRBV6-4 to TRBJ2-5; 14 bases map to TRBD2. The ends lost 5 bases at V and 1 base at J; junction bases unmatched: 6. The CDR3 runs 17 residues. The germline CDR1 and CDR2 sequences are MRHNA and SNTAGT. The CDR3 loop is CASSPGGTSGSQETQYF. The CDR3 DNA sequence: TGTGCCAGCAGTCCGGGAGGGACTAGCGGGAGCCAAGAGACCCAGTACTTC.

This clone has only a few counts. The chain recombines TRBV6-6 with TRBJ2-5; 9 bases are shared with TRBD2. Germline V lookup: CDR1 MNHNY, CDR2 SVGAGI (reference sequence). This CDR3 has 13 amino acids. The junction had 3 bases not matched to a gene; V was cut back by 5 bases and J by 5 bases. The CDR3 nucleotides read TGTGCCAGCAGTATAGCGGGAGCGGAGACCCAGTACTTC. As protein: CASSIAGAETQYF.

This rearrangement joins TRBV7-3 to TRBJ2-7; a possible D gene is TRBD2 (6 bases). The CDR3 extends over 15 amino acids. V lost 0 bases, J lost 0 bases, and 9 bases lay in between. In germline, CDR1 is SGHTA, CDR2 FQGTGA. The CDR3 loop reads CASSLTGGSSYEQYF. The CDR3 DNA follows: TGTGCCAGCAGCTTAACCGGGGGAAGCTCCTACGAGCAGTACTTC.